The 15 T cell receptor beta chains reported below all come from one sample, sequenced in a study of cytomegalovirus exposure and HLA in healthy donors. Primers included in the PCR were 60 Vbeta and 13 Jbeta primers. TCRdb's copy holds only in-frame clones and misses some; the assay was immunoSEQ multiplex PCR. The sample includes 140,000 to 150,000 clones, roughly 65% of them seen just once. Material for sequencing was PBMCs. The origin of the receptors is a man between 60 and 75 years old in good health and CMV-seronegative.

The genes are TRBV12-5 and TRBJ2-7; 11 bases fit TRBD1. The CDR3 is 13 residues long. Per the germline V gene, CDR1 is LGHNT and CDR2 is FRNRAP. J gave up 7 bases and V 4 bases, and 3 bases lay outside the gene matches. CDR3: CASGWTGGREQYF. The CDR3 DNA reads as TGTGCTAGTGGTTGGACAGGGGGCAGAGAGCAGTACTTC.

The chain combines TRBV7-8 with TRBJ1-1, with D possibly TRBD1 on 5 matching bases. CDR1 is SGHVS, CDR2 FQNEAQ, per germline. This CDR3 has 16 residues. V was cut by 2 bases and J by 2 bases, with 15 bases left in between. The CDR3 region is CASSLSVGGGNTEAFF. The CDR3, as DNA: TGTGCCAGCAGCTTAAGCGTGGGGGGGGGTAACACTGAAGCTTTCTTT.

J is TRBJ2-3 and V is TRBV7-3, with TRBD2 identical over 7 bases. This CDR3 has 16 residues. The J segment lost 3 bases and the V segment lost 3 bases, leaving 9 bases of the junction unmatched. CDR1 and CDR2 (germline): SGHTA, FQGTGA. DNA of the CDR3: TGTGCCAGCAGCTTGGACGAGGCTAGCGGTACAGATACGCAGTATTTT. Translating gives CASSLDEASGTDTQYF.

V is TRBV5-1 and J is TRBJ2-2, with 12 bases aligning to TRBD2. The CDR3 length is 15 residues. Trimming took 2 bases from V and 7 from J; bases not matched to a gene: 3. CDR1 SGHRS and CDR2 YFSETQ come from the germline V gene. The CDR3 DNA follows: TGCGCCAGCAGCTTTGCTAGCGGGAGGGTCGGGGAGCTGTTTTTT. As protein: CASSFASGRVGELFF.

A few counts support this clone. The chain carries TRBV28 and TRBJ2-3; 11 nucleotides agree with TRBD2. J lost 2 bases, V lost 5 bases, and 6 bases had no gene match. Germline V CDR1 and CDR2: MDHEN, SYDVKM. The CDR3 extends over 16 amino acids. CDR3 bases: TGTGCCAGCAGTGCATCACTAGCGGGAGACACAGATACGCAGTATTTT. As protein: CASSASLAGDTDTQYF.

The chain couples TRBV19 to TRBJ2-2, with 10 bases matching TRBD2. CDR3 length: 12 amino acids. V lost 5 bases, J lost 16 bases, and 7 bases stayed unmatched. Germline loops: CDR1 LNHDA, CDR2 SQIVND (reference sequence). DNA for the CDR3: TGTGCCAGTAGTCGGACTAGCGGCATTCCGTTTTTT. Amino acids: CASSRTSGIPFF.

V and J are TRBV6-6 and TRBJ1-2, with 9 bases lining up with TRBD1. CDR1 MNHNY and CDR2 SVGAGI come from the germline V gene (reference sequence). V was clipped by 5 bases and J by 7 bases; unmatched bases: 5. This CDR3 spans 13 amino acids. In DNA form, the CDR3 reads TGTGCCAGCAGTCCGGGACAGGGTACTGGCTACACCTTC. Its protein product is CASSPGQGTGYTF.

In regard to this clone: The junction departs from germline at one end; a sequencing error may be responsible. The V call is TRBV13, the J call TRBJ2-5; 12 bases fit TRBD2. CDR3 length equals 16 residues. Germline values: CDR1 PRHDT, CDR2 FYEKMQ (reference sequence). The CDR3 loop reads CASSSLAGGTRESQYF. For the CDR3, the DNA is TGTGCCAGCAGCTCCCTAGCGGGGGGGACCCGAGAGTCCCAGTACTTC.

J is TRBJ2-5 and V is TRBV2; perhaps TRBD1 as D (6 bases). The CDR3 runs 13 residues. Germline V lookup: CDR1 SNHLY, CDR2 FYNNEI. Trimming removed 7 bases at V and 5 bases at J, with 14 bases between. CDR3 residues: CASMSRQDETQYF. In DNA, the CDR3 is TGTGCCAGCATGTCGAGACAGGACGAGACCCAGTACTTC.

The rearrangement links TRBV19 to TRBJ2-7; perhaps TRBD1 as D (5 bases). Germline V gene data show CDR1 as LNHDA and CDR2 as SQIVND (reference sequence). Trimming took 7 bases from V and 0 from J, leaving 13 bases between them. The CDR3 is 14 residues long. CDR3 protein: CASTPRTLSYEQYF. The CDR3 bases are TGTGCCAGTACCCCGAGGACACTCTCCTACGAGCAGTACTTC. The variable domain in full, completed from reference TRBV19 and TRBJ2-7, reads DGGITQSPKYLFRKEGQNVTLSCEQNLNHDAMYWYRQDPGQGLRLIYYSQIVNDFQKGDIAEGYSVSREKKESFPLTVTSAQKNPTAFYLCASTPRTLSYEQYFGPGTRLTVT.

V is TRBV29-1 and J is TRBJ2-1; D gene unclear. The germline V gene has CDR1 SQVTM and CDR2 ANQGSEA. Trimming removed 3 bases at V and 0 bases at J, with 12 bases between. The CDR3 totals 15 residues. CDR3 nucleotides: TGCAGCGTTGATTATTCTGCTAGCTCCTACAATGAGCAGTTCTTC. Translation: CSVDYSASSYNEQFF.

This rearrangement joins TRBV29-1 to TRBJ2-5; 7 nucleotides align to TRBD2. Germline values: CDR1 SQVTM, CDR2 ANQGSEA. J gave up 3 bases and V 5 bases, and 9 bases lay outside the gene matches. The CDR3 spans 14 residues. CDR3 sequence (DNA): TGCAGCGTTTGTCCCAGCGGGACGGAAGAGACCCAGTACTTC. Protein product: CSVCPSGTEETQYF.

This clone was observed once. The CDR3 DNA sequence: TGTGCCAGCAGCGCGGACAGGATCTACGAGCAGTACTTC. Translating it yields CASSADRIYEQYF. The V and J genes are TRBV7-6 and TRBJ2-7; TRBD1 matches 7 bases. V lost 5 bases to trimming and J lost 3 bases; unmatched junction nucleotides: 4. The CDR3 is made up of 13 amino acids. Germline CDR1 reads SGHVS; CDR2 reads FNYEAQ.

This rearrangement joins TRBV19 to TRBJ1-2, with TRBD1 matching 10 bases. Per the germline V gene, CDR1 is LNHDA and CDR2 is SQIVND (reference sequence). This CDR3 has 12 amino acids. Unmatched junction bases numbered 1, after V lost 8 bases and J lost 4 bases. The CDR3 sequence: CASWTGGYGYTF. The CDR3 DNA reads TGTGCCAGTTGGACAGGGGGCTATGGCTACACCTTC.

The chain's CDR3 is CASSMDRDGETQYF. CDR3 sequence (DNA): TGTGCCAGTAGTATGGACAGGGATGGGGAGACCCAGTACTTC. The rearrangement links TRBV19 to TRBJ2-5, with 8 nucleotides matching TRBD1. V gave up 3 bases and J gave up 5 bases; unmatched junction bases: 5. This CDR3 region has 14 residues. In germline, CDR1 is LNHDA, CDR2 SQIVND (reference sequence).